Listed below are T cell receptor beta chains from one sample, sequenced in a study of identical twins. TCRdb re-analysed the 5' RACE reads in MiXCR, keeping a single row per CDR3 protein. The sample consists of 420,000 or so distinct CDR3 sequences, around 20% of them appearing once. The sequencing sample was made of naive T cells sorted from blood. The receptors were sampled from a man aged 45 to 65 in good health. The CDR3 runs from the conserved cysteine through the conserved F or W. The D gene is left open where the match is weak. A row's size may be missing; if present it is once, few, many or a size class.

cdr3_nt cdr3_aa j_call d_call clone_size v_call
TGTGCCAGTAGCACGGGACTAGCGGGAGGTGGTGAGCAGTTCTTC CASSTGLAGGGEQFF TRBJ2-1 TRBD2 . TRBV19
TGCGCCAGCACCCGGGACAGGATGTACAATGAGCAGTTCTTC CASTRDRMYNEQFF TRBJ2-1 TRBD1 . TRBV5-1
TGTGCCAGCAGCTTTAAGGGACGCAGCTACGAGCAGTACTTC CASSFKGRSYEQYF TRBJ2-7 . . TRBV7-9
TGTGCCAGCAGCGTATCAGGATTCAACACCGGGGAGCTGTTTTTT CASSVSGFNTGELFF TRBJ2-2 . . TRBV9
TGCAGCGTTGAGGTCGGGATCTATGGCTACACCTTC CSVEVGIYGYTF TRBJ1-2 . many TRBV29-1
TGTGCCAGCAGCTCCGGCGGGGGCGCATATACGCAGTATTTT CASSSGGGAYTQYF TRBJ2-3 . . TRBV7-2
TGTGCCACCAGTGACCGACAGGGATACGAGCAGTACTTC CATSDRQGYEQYF TRBJ2-7 TRBD1 many TRBV24-1
TGCGCCAGCAGCCAAGATCAGGCAACTAACAATGAGCAGTTCTTC CASSQDQATNNEQFF TRBJ2-1 . many TRBV4-3
TGTGCCAGTAGTATCCGGCATCAAGTCGTGCCCTACGAGCAGTACTTC CASSIRHQVVPYEQYF TRBJ2-7 . few TRBV19
TGTGCCAGCAGCCGGGACTCCTACGAGCAGTACTTC CASSRDSYEQYF TRBJ2-7 . many TRBV5-1
TGTGCCAGCAGCCAAGATTTAGGGGTCAATGAGCAGTTCTTC CASSQDLGVNEQFF TRBJ2-1 . many TRBV14
TGTGCCAGCAGCTTAGTGTGGCGAAACACCATATATTTT CASSLVWRNTIYF TRBJ1-3 . . TRBV11-2
TGTGCCAGCAGCGCCTATAGCGGGGGGGCGGTTACCGGGGAGCTGTTTTTT CASSAYSGGAVTGELFF TRBJ2-2 TRBD2 . TRBV9
TGTGCCAGCAGTTCTGGGACGGTAGAAACTAATCAGCCCCAGCATTTT CASSSGTVETNQPQHF TRBJ1-5 . few TRBV12-3/TRBV12-4
TGTGCCAGCACCCACGGCAATGAGCAGTTCTTC CASTHGNEQFF TRBJ2-1 . many TRBV6-2/TRBV6-3
TGCAGCGTTGGACGTTATGGTCAGAACCCAGATACGCAGTATTTT CSVGRYGQNPDTQYF TRBJ2-3 . . TRBV29-1
TGCGCCAGCAGCTTGTCGGGCTATACCTACGAGCAGTACTTC CASSLSGYTYEQYF TRBJ2-7 . . TRBV5-1
TGTGCCAGTAGTATAAGGGCAGCTTACAATGAGCAGTTCTTC CASSIRAAYNEQFF TRBJ2-1 . . TRBV19
TGCAGTGCTAGCCTAGCGGGAGTAGAGACCCAGTACTTC CSASLAGVETQYF TRBJ2-5 TRBD2 many TRBV20-1
TGTGCCAGCTCACCACCGATGGGGAGGGAGCAGTACTTC CASSPPMGREQYF TRBJ2-7 . few TRBV18
TGTGCCAGCAGCCACCTTACGGGAAACTACGAGCAGTACTTC CASSHLTGNYEQYF TRBJ2-7 . . TRBV3-1
TGCGCCAGCAGTGAATTGAGCTCCTACAATGAGCAGTTCTTC CASSELSSYNEQFF TRBJ2-1 . many TRBV10-2
TGCGCCAGCAGCCCCGGGTCGGCCGGGGAGCTGTTTTTT CASSPGSAGELFF TRBJ2-2 . . TRBV5-1
TGTGCCAGCAGCTTAAAGGGGGCATGGCAGCCCCAGCATTTT CASSLKGAWQPQHF TRBJ1-5 TRBD1 few TRBV7-2
TGTGCCAGCAGTACAGGTCCGGTCATTCAGTACTTC CASSTGPVIQYF TRBJ2-4 . many TRBV12-3/TRBV12-4
TGCAGTGCTAGAGACCTACGGACAGGGCGATACACCGGGGAGCTGTTTTTT CSARDLRTGRYTGELFF TRBJ2-2 TRBD1 few TRBV20-1
TGCGCCAGCAGCTTGCCTAGCGGGGGTCCCTACAATGAGCAGTTCTTC CASSLPSGGPYNEQFF TRBJ2-1 TRBD2 many TRBV5-1
TGTGCCAGCAGCTTAGGTCAGGGCCCAGACACTGAAGCTTTCTTT CASSLGQGPDTEAFF TRBJ1-1 . . TRBV7-9
TGTGCCAGCAGTTTAACAAGTGCGTCCTACAATGAGCAGTTCTTC CASSLTSASYNEQFF TRBJ2-1 . . TRBV12-3/TRBV12-4
TGTGCCAGCAGTTACTCGAATAGGCAGGGAGCTTTCTTT CASSYSNRQGAFF TRBJ1-1 . . TRBV6-5
TGCAGCGTTGAACTTCCCCAGGGGACAGGGGGCAATGAGCAGTTCTTC CSVELPQGTGGNEQFF TRBJ2-1 TRBD1 few TRBV29-1
TGTGCCAGCAGTTTCGGGTACCACAATGAGCAGTTCTTC CASSFGYHNEQFF TRBJ2-1 . . TRBV27
TGTGCCTCAAAGGGGACACCTCGATACGAGCAGTACTTC CASKGTPRYEQYF TRBJ2-7 . . TRBV28
TGCGCCAGCAATATGGGACAGGGCACTGAAGCTTTCTTT CASNMGQGTEAFF TRBJ1-1 TRBD1 many TRBV5-1
TGCAGTGCTAGAGACAGGGGGCCCACCGGGGAGCTGTTTTTT CSARDRGPTGELFF TRBJ2-2 TRBD1 few TRBV20-1
TGTGCCATCGCACCCGGGACTGACTATGGCTACACCTTC CAIAPGTDYGYTF TRBJ1-2 . few TRBV6-1
TGTGCCAGCTCACTTTCCACATTCGGTCTGAACACTGAAGCTTTCTTT CASSLSTFGLNTEAFF TRBJ1-1 . once TRBV18
TGTGCCAGCAGCTTAGCGGTCGGGGGCATGAATCAGCCCCAGCATTTT CASSLAVGGMNQPQHF TRBJ1-5 . few TRBV7-8
TGTGCCAGCAGCTTCCCTAGTGACTACGAGCAGTACTTC CASSFPSDYEQYF TRBJ2-7 . . TRBV7-2
TGTGCCAGCAGCTTGGAGGGGGGGATCTACGAGCAGTACTTC CASSLEGGIYEQYF TRBJ2-7 . . TRBV11-2
TGTGCCAGCAGTGAAATACCGGGACAGGCCTCCTACGAGCAGTACTTC CASSEIPGQASYEQYF TRBJ2-7 TRBD1 many TRBV2
TGTGCCAGCAGTTACGGCGGGGGGGCCTTCTACGAGCAGTACTTC CASSYGGGAFYEQYF TRBJ2-7 TRBD2 few TRBV6-2/TRBV6-3
TGTGCCAGCCTCACAGGAGGGAGCTCCTACGAGCAGTACTTC CASLTGGSSYEQYF TRBJ2-7 . many TRBV28
TGTGCCAGCAGTACCATGGAGGCGCAGTATTTT CASSTMEAQYF TRBJ2-3 . few TRBV6-2/TRBV6-3
TGTGCCATCAGTGGGCGACTAGCGGGAGTAGGAGAGACCCAGTACTTC CAISGRLAGVGETQYF TRBJ2-5 TRBD2 . TRBV10-3
TGTGCCAGCAGCCAGAGCGGGGGGTTGGTAGATACGCAGTATTTT CASSQSGGLVDTQYF TRBJ2-3 TRBD2 few TRBV4-2
TGTGCCAGCAGCTCGTATTATAGCGGGAGTATAGCCGAGCAGTACTTC CASSSYYSGSIAEQYF TRBJ2-7 TRBD2 . TRBV5-6
TGCAGTGCTACGACTAGTCTGGATGAGCAGTTCTTC CSATTSLDEQFF TRBJ2-1 . many TRBV20-1
TGTGCCAGCAGCCCGGGGGGCTGGTCAGATACGCAGTATTTT CASSPGGWSDTQYF TRBJ2-3 . . TRBV7-2
TGCAGCGTGGAACGGGACAACTACGAGCAGTACTTC CSVERDNYEQYF TRBJ2-7 . . TRBV29-1
TGTGCCAGCAGCCGTACAGGGACCCCTGAAGCTTTCTTT CASSRTGTPEAFF TRBJ1-1 . few TRBV6-2/TRBV6-3
TGTGCCAGCAGTCTAGTCGGGACGGCGGGCCAAGAGACCCAGTACTTC CASSLVGTAGQETQYF TRBJ2-5 . few TRBV12-3/TRBV12-4
TGTGCCACCAGTAACAGGGGGCAAACTGAAGCTTTCTTT CATSNRGQTEAFF TRBJ1-1 TRBD1 . TRBV24-1
TGCGCCAGCAGTTGGGACAGGGGGATCAATGAGCAGTTCTTC CASSWDRGINEQFF TRBJ2-1 TRBD1 many TRBV5-1
TGCAGTGCTAGAGACCGCGAGTCTTCCAAGGGACTGGGGTACAATGAGCAGTTCTTC CSARDRESSKGLGYNEQFF TRBJ2-1 . few TRBV20-1
TGTGCCAGCAGCGTAGGGGGGGGACAGGGATTATACGAGCAGTACTTC CASSVGGGQGLYEQYF TRBJ2-7 TRBD1 . TRBV9
TGTGCCAGCAGTGAAAGAAAGGGATTCACCGGGGAGCTGTTTTTT CASSERKGFTGELFF TRBJ2-2 . once TRBV6-1
TGTGCCAGCAGTTACTCGGGCAGGATCTACGAGCAGTACTTC CASSYSGRIYEQYF TRBJ2-7 . many TRBV6-5
TGTGCCAGCAGCTTAGCGCGACACAACACTGAAGCTTTCTTT CASSLARHNTEAFF TRBJ1-1 . many TRBV7-2